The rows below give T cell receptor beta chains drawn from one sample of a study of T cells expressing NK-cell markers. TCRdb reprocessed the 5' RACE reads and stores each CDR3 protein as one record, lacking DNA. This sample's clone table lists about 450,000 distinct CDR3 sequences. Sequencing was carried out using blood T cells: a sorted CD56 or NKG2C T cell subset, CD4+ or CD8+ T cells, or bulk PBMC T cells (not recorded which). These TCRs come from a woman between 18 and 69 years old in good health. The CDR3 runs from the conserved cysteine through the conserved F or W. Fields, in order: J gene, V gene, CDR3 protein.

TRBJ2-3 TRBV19 CASSIGLAGGPDTQYF
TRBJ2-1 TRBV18 CASSPQPLRNEQFF
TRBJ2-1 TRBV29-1 CSVHPLAGNNNEQFF
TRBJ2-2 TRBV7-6 CASSYRDKNTGELFF
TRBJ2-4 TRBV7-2 CASSLASGKNIQYF
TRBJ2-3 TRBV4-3 CASSQDTNTDTQYF
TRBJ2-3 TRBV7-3 CASSFFSGDTDTQYF
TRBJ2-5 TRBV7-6 CASSLAGNSRETQYF
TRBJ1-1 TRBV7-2 CASSLRGQNTEAFF
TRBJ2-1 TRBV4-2 CASSQEGTSGAGNEQFF
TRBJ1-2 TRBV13 CASSDWGANYGYTF
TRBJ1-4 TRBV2 CASTPDSLFSNEKLFF
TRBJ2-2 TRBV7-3 CASSLIPGATGELFF
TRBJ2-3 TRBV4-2 CASRDRGRSTDTQYF
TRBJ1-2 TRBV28 CASSLIAADGYTF
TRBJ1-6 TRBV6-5 CASSSPQGNNSPLHF
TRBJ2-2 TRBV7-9 CASSSARDLNTGELFF
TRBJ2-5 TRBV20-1 CSAIPSRDPETQYF
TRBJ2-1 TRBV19 CASNIGGNYNEQFF
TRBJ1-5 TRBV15 CATSAYRDGNQPQHF
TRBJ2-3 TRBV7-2 CASSFRGTSVTDTQYF
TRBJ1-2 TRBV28 CASSSSRKGYTF
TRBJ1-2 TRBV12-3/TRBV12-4 CASTPQELGYGYTF
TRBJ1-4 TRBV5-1 CASSPLDRRGEKLFF
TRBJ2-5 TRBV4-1 CASSHGTGGLQETQYF
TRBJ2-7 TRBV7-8 CASSLDTVSYEQYF
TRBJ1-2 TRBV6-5 CASSYSAGELNYGYTF
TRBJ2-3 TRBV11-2 CASSLDLTGGGTDTQYF
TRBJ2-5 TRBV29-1 CSVVLAGEHGETQYF
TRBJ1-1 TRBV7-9 CASRRQSNTEAFF
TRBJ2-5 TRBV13 CASSSIAGEPQETQYF
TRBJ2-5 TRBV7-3 CASSTQYQETQYF
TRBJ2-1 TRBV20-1 CSAPRGAQPSNEQFF
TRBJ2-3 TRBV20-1 CSALRRERVDSSTDTQYF
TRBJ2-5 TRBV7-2 CASSGLAGGWETQYF
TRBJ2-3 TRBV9 CASSIGGVYTDTQYF
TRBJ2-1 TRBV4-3 CASSPRTSGPRLFF
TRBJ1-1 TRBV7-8 CASSSLGPNTEAFF
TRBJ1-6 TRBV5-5 CASSLVGGADSPLHF
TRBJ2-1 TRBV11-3 CASSFNPAGRKGNEQFF
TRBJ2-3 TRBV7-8 CASSPTGPLVDTQYF
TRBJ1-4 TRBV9 CASSVDTAEKLFF